The source of this T cell receptor (beta chain) is a study of shared clonotypes between healthy human individuals. With 0 bases clipped from V and 6 bases from J, the junction kept 6 bases outside the gene matches. CDR3 length: 16 amino acids. Germline V CDR1 and CDR2: SGHRS, YFSETQ. The split of CD4+ cells yielded CD45RA+ naive and CD45RA-negative memory subsets. Study conclusions and caveats: The authors expected sequencing depth to affect clonotype sharing among donors. As a rule, naive subsets had a larger estimated richness than memory subsets.

The authors' processing: Junction-only immunoSEQ data arrived without quality scores, meaning filtering differed. Clones were read by immunoSEQ multiplex PCR, and TCRdb kept only the in-frame ones, dropping some. V and J calls and clone size are those listed in that table; D and trimming were worked out from the DNA. This table has 2 million to 3 million clones, 85% to 95% appearing once. As for this clone: Its specificity is not known.

The receptor's source is a man aged 18 to 29 in good health. J is TRBJ1-6 and V is TRBV5-1; 7 bases agree with TRBD1. The specimen was naive CD4+ T cells sorted from blood. Subset: CD45RA+ positively selected. DNA for the CDR3: TGCGCCAGCAGCTTGGAGGGGGCTATGGGTAATTCACCCCTCCACTTT. Translation gives CASSLEGAMGNSPLHF.